These T cell receptor beta chains were read from a single sample in a study of cytomegalovirus exposure and HLA in healthy donors. Clones were read by immunoSEQ multiplex PCR, and TCRdb kept only the in-frame ones, dropping some. This sample has around 120,000 clones; about three quarters occur once, and the top ten carry 2.5% to 3.5%. Sequencing input: PBMCs. These receptors were taken from a woman aged 40 to 50 in good health and CMV-seropositive. CDR3s include the opening cysteine and the closing phenylalanine or tryptophan.

V gene | CDR3 protein
TRBV10-3 | CAITTGGRGYTF
TRBV30 | CAWSGPLEAFF
TRBV4-3 | CASSQDGTSGSSDTQYF
TRBV7-9 | CASSLQASGNTIYF
TRBV20-1 | CSAVGSYEQYF
TRBV15 | CATSRGGGSSYNSPLHF
TRBV5-1 | CASSEGLAREQYF
TRBV6-6 | CASSYDSGHFGTIYF
TRBV5-4 | CASTQAPIRMDGYTF
TRBV5-1 | CASTGLAGATDTQYF
TRBV2 | CASSEGPSLLATLAKNIQYF
TRBV7-9 | CASSRGGGAEAFF
TRBV19 | CATDFGQGRLFF
TRBV29-1 | CSVEQGLGYTF
TRBV7-2 | CASSTDRNSRNEQYF
TRBV6-4 | CASSDSSGRFNEQFF
TRBV9 | CASSVGQFNSPLHF
TRBV4-3 | CASSQDTQGVKKLFF
TRBV7-3 | CASSWGDTEAFF
TRBV5-8 | CASSLAGGTGELFF
TRBV4-3 | CASSPTSGGPYEQYF
TRBV7-8 | CASTLSGPNYGYTF
TRBV5-1 | CASSLDSYNEQFF
TRBV5-1 | CASSTGQGRTEAFF
TRBV5-6 | CASSFRVNTEAFF
TRBV11-3 | CASSRDRWTDTQYF
TRBV29-1 | CSALPWATGVHQPQHF
TRBV6-5 | CASSYSSGTNEKLFF
TRBV7-8 | CALIEWGGRTDTQYF
TRBV30 | CAWSAFGALGETQYF
TRBV18 | CASSPGTGVSYEQYF
TRBV7-3 | CASSLTGDTEAFF
TRBV11-3 | CASSLVVRRDRRTGELFF
TRBV7-2 | CASSLTRNTEAFF
TRBV10-3 | CAILTRGGTAGDTDTQYF
TRBV5-6 | CASSSRLAGLPGANVLTF
TRBV9 | CASSPQGGQETQYF
TRBV19 | CASIPAGQGTYGYTF
TRBV30 | CAWSLSGGTEAFF
TRBV2 | CASTLKPGEGTEAFF
TRBV5-1 | CASSLDGTANEKLFF
TRBV27 | CASSLFGGNTEAFF
TRBV18 | CASSSGTGDTGELFF
TRBV7-8 | CASSSRQGRYGYTF
TRBV11-2 | CASSLGGWENLPPYEQYF
TRBV29-1 | CSVVRGTGNTIYF
TRBV6-5 | CASSYVQGSSYEQYF
TRBV25-1 | CASSDFLLHEQFF
TRBV4-2 | CASSQQRVNQPQHF
TRBV7-2 | CASSVHRGRTNIQYF
TRBV29-1 | CSARKGTGTYEQYF
TRBV10-3 | CAISGDNQETQYF
TRBV6-5 | CASRKRGNTEAFF
TRBV4-3 | CASSQDRPREQYF
TRBV4-1 | CASSQREVAATGKVYEQYF